One sample yielded the 10 T cell receptor beta chains listed below, sequenced in a study of vaccination and CD4 T cells after COVID-19. The treatment was: approximately nine-day PBMC culture with coronavirus spike peptide pools or control peptides (ViraFEST assay). Their target antigens are unknown. An Oncomine TCR Beta short-read assay was used to sequence the DNA from cultured CD4+ T cells. MiXCR was run by TCRdb on the PCR reads, yielding one entry per CDR3 protein. The sample lists fewer than 15,000 distinct CDR3 sequences; 40% were seen once. Sequences were obtained from CD4+ T cells from blood, cultured in vitro. Receptor source: a human donor who had recovered from COVID-19.

The V gene is TRBV7-8, the J gene TRBJ2-7; 12 positions agree with TRBD2. This CDR3 region has 16 residues. Germline values: CDR1 SGHVS, CDR2 FQNEAQ. With 1 base clipped from V and 6 bases from J, the junction kept 7 bases outside the gene matches. CDR3 region: CASSLGLAGVLREQYF. DNA of the CDR3: TGTGCCAGCAGCTTAGGACTAGCGGGAGTACTTCGCGAGCAGTACTTC.

This clonotype was observed a few times. J is TRBJ1-2 and V is TRBV27; the D is unclear. The CDR3 spans 15 residues. V was cut by 2 bases and J by 1 base, with 11 bases left in between. Germline lookup yields CDR1 MNHEY and CDR2 SMNVEV (reference sequence). CDR3 protein: CASSLTPGINYGYTF. In DNA, the CDR3 is TGTGCCAGCAGTTTAACCCCCGGGATTAACTATGGCTACACCTTC.

This clonotype appeared once. This chain links TRBV7-3 with TRBJ2-1; TRBD2 matches 11 bases. The CDR3 loop spans 15 amino acids. Germline V gene sequence: CDR1 SGHTA, CDR2 FQGTGA. The ends lost 2 bases at V and 6 bases at J; junction bases unmatched: 3. CDR3 residues: CASSLLAGGSNEQFF. For the CDR3, the DNA is TGTGCCAGCAGCTTACTAGCGGGAGGTTCCAATGAGCAGTTCTTC.

This clonotype was seen just once. The chain uses TRBV5-4 and TRBJ2-5; 8 bases are a match to TRBD2. This CDR3 region has 16 residues. CDR1 is SGHNT and CDR2 is YYREEE in the germline V gene (reference sequence). Trimming took 0 bases from V and 5 from J; bases not matched to a gene: 9. CDR3 region: CASSLAASGFLETQYF. CDR3 nucleotides: TGTGCCAGCAGCTTGGCGGCTAGCGGGTTTCTCGAGACCCAGTACTTC.

This clonotype has a handful of counts. The chain joins TRBV20-1 to TRBJ2-2; 10 bases line up with TRBD1. There are 14 residues in the CDR3. Germline trimming cut 6 bases from V and 2 bases from J; bases unmatched to any gene: 3. Germline loops: CDR1 DFQATT, CDR2 SNEGSKA (reference sequence). In DNA form, the CDR3 reads TGCAGTGCCCCGACAGGGGGCAACACCGGGGAGCTGTTTTTT. Residues: CSAPTGGNTGELFF.

V is TRBV12-3 or TRBV12-4 and J is TRBJ2-7; tentatively, D is TRBD1 (6 bases). V gave up 7 bases and J gave up 5 bases, with 15 bases separating them. The CDR3 consists of 13 residues. The CDR3: CASNRVWGDEQYF. CDR3 sequence (DNA): TGTGCCAGCAACAGGGTATGGGGAGACGAGCAGTACTTC.

The rearrangement links TRBV27 to TRBJ2-7; TRBD2 matches 8 bases. Germline V gene sequence: CDR1 MNHEY, CDR2 SMNVEV (reference sequence). V shed 5 bases and J 4 bases; nucleotides not matched to a gene: 7. This CDR3 region has 14 residues. In DNA form, the CDR3 reads TGTGCCAGCAGTCCCGGGACTAGTATTTACGAGCAGTACTTC. Translated, it gives CASSPGTSIYEQYF.

This clonotype has just a few counts. This sequence joins TRBV2 and TRBJ2-7, with D unresolved. Deletions cut 6 bases from V and 5 bases from J, with 8 bases between. The CDR3 is 11 residues long. Per the germline V gene, CDR1 is SNHLY and CDR2 is FYNNEI. This chain's CDR3 is CASSRSDEQYF. Here the CDR3 DNA reads TGTGCCAGCAGCCGGTCGGACGAGCAGTACTTC. The full variable domain, completed using reference TRBV2 and TRBJ2-7, is EPEVTQTPSHQVTQMGQEVILRCVPISNHLYFYWYRQILGQKVEFLVSFYNNEISEKSEIFDDQFSVERPDGSNFTLKIRSTKLEDSAMYFCASSRSDEQYFGPGTRLTVT.

The chain is built from TRBV20-1 and TRBJ2-5, with 7 bases fitting TRBD1. CDR3 length: 15 residues. With 1 base clipped from V and 5 bases from J, the junction kept 10 bases outside the gene matches. Germline assignment: CDR1 DFQATT and CDR2 SNEGSKA (reference sequence). The CDR3 nucleotides read TGCAGTGCTAGAGTACCGACAGGGCGGCGGGAGACCCAGTACTTC. This translates into CSARVPTGRRETQYF.

In this sample, this clonotype turned up a few times. The chain has TRBV20-1 and TRBJ2-3; D might be TRBD2 (7 bases). Germline values: CDR1 DFQATT, CDR2 SNEGSKA (reference sequence). CDR3 length: 19 residues. Trimming pared 6 bases from V and 0 bases from J, leaving 28 bases between. The CDR3 nucleotides read TGCAGTGCCCCCCACCTTCACGGCGGGGGCAAGGGAAGCACAGATACGCAGTATTTT. This codes for CSAPHLHGGGKGSTDTQYF.